This TCR beta chain was captured in a study of T cells expressing NK-cell markers. Germline values: CDR1 LGHNA, CDR2 YSLEER. This CDR3 has 16 residues. UMIs accompanied the 5'RACE template switching by which TCR beta cDNA was made. Reanalyzing the 5' RACE reads, TCRdb keeps one entry per CDR3 protein, without DNA. Its table records 500,000 to 600,000 distinct CDR3 sequences. This clonotype was obtained from a man between 18 and 35 years old in good health. This chain links TRBV4-3 with TRBJ2-3; TCRdb indicates TRBD2, and absent DNA this call remains unverified. Material for sequencing was blood T cells: a sorted CD56 or NKG2C T cell subset, CD4+ or CD8+ T cells, or bulk PBMC T cells (not recorded which). CDR3: CASSQAPGARLDTQYF.